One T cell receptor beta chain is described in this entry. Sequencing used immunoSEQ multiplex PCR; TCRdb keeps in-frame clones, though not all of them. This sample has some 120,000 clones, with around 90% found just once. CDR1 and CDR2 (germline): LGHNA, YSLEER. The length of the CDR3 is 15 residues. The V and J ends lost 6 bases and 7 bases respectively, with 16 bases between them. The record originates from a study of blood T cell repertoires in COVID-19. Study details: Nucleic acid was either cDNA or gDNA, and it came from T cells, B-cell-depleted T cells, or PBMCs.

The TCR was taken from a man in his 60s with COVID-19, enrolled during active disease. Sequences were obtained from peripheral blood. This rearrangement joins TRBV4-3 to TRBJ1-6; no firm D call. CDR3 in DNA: TGCGCCAGCAGGGCCTCGGGAGTTCACAATTCACCCCTCCACTTT. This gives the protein CASRASGVHNSPLHF.